These 5 T cell receptor beta chains originate from one sample sequenced in a study of cytomegalovirus exposure and HLA in healthy donors listed by TCRdb under 2017. The library was prepared using the immunoSEQ multiplex PCR assay. The multiplex PCR relied on a mix of 60 forward primers for TCR Vbeta segments and 13 reverse primers for TCR Jbeta segments. TCRdb obtained this table from immuneACCESS and retained in-frame rearrangements with V and J assigned. These tables miss some clones; where compared with another copy, unresolved V genes account for less than half of the shortfall, and the remainder is unexplained. The sample data list about 110,000 clones, and around 76% of these were observed just once. Clones ranked in the top ten supply roughly 6% of the sample. Material: PBMCs. These TCRs come from a woman between 50 and 59 years old in good health and CMV-seropositive.

The genes are TRBV7-2 and TRBJ1-4, with no clear D. Trimming shortened V by 5 bases and J by 7 bases, and 14 bases separated the two germline ends. This CDR3 is built from 14 residues. CDR1 and CDR2 from the germline V gene are SGHTA and FQGNSA. CDR3 amino acids: CASSPQLGGEKLFF. DNA of the CDR3: TGTGCCAGCAGCCCTCAGCTAGGTGGTGAAAAACTGTTTTTT. Complete variable domain (other parts from reference TRBV7-2 and TRBJ1-4): GAGVSQSPSNKVTEKGKDVELRCDPISGHTALYWYRQSLGQGLEFLIYFQGNSAPDKSGLPSDRFSAERTGGSVSTLTIQRTQQEDSAVYLCASSPQLGGEKLFFGSGTQLSVL.

The chain combines TRBV4-3 with TRBJ1-1, with 7 positions matching TRBD1. Trimming cost V 1 base and J 6 bases; bases outside gene matches: 5. The CDR3 length is 14 residues. Germline V CDR1 and CDR2: LGHNA, YSLEER. This CDR3 reads CASSQGGGNSEAFF. Here the CDR3 DNA reads TGCGCCAGCAGCCAAGGAGGGGGCAACTCTGAAGCTTTCTTT.

The gene calls are TRBV4-2 and TRBJ2-2; 10 bases fit TRBD1. CDR1 is LGHNA, CDR2 YNFKEQ, per germline. V lost 6 bases and J lost 6; bases outside the gene matches: 7. CDR3 length: 15 amino acids. As DNA, the CDR3 is TGTGCCAGCAGTAGCCGGGACAGGGGCGCCGGGGAGCTGTTTTTT. Protein sequence: CASSSRDRGAGELFF.

The gene calls are TRBV5-1 and TRBJ2-2; no firm D call. The CDR3 is 14 residues long. The V gene lost 0 bases and the J gene lost 6 bases, with 9 bases spanning the gap. The germline V gene encodes CDR1 SGHRS and CDR2 YFSETQ. CDR3 DNA sequence: TGCGCCAGCAGCTTGGTACAGCCGGCCGGGGAGCTGTTTTTT. Translating gives CASSLVQPAGELFF.

This clone was detected a few times. This chain connects TRBV28 to TRBJ1-2; no clear D gene. From germline, CDR1 is MDHEN and CDR2 SYDVKM. This CDR3 region has 15 residues. V lost 6 bases and J 4 bases, leaving 18 bases between the germline ends. The CDR3 nucleotides read TGTGCCAGCAGCCTGAGGACGGGATGGGGCTATGGCTACACCTTC. Protein product: CASSLRTGWGYGYTF.